This T cell receptor (beta chain) was sequenced for a study of T-cell memory formation after mild COVID-19. Whole-study context: TCR clusters largely stayed donor specific.

The CDR3 runs to 14 residues. Germline V CDR1 and CDR2: SGHVS, FNYEAQ. Study findings and constraints: Clones that contracted from day 15 to 85 were balanced CD4/CD8, while later expanders leaned CD4+.

As for this clonotype: What it binds is unknown. One end of the junction fails to match germline, which may point to a read error.

TCRdb passed the 5' RACE reads through MiXCR, listing each CDR3 protein once. Of about 430,000 distinct CDR3 sequences detected, approximately 18% appear once; the ten largest clones hold approximately 21%. This TCR derives from a man between 18 and 35 years old who had mild COVID-19 (a few samples of this study predate the infection). Cell type and time point are not known. Sequencing was performed on PBMCs or a T cell subset sorted from them (not recorded which). The chain is built from TRBV7-6 and TRBJ2-1, with TRBD2 identical over 10 bases. The CDR3 DNA is TGTGCCAGCAGTTTAGGACTAGCGGTGAATGAGCAGTTCTTC. Encoded protein: CASSLGLAVNEQFF.